This is a list of T cell receptor beta chains from one sample in a study of T cell responses to AZD1222 COVID-19 vaccine. Repertoires were generated with immunoSEQ multiplex PCR, while TCRdb's copy carries only in-frame clones and drops some. The sample lists some 160,000 clones, around 90% occurring once. Material: peripheral blood, obtained 28 days after the second AZD1222 dose. The receptors were sampled from an adult who received the AZD1222 COVID-19 vaccine. Each CDR3 is given with its conserved first and last residue. Not all rows give a size; the values are once, few, many and, for expanded clones, a class.

V gene	clone size	J gene	CDR3 protein
TRBV19	.	TRBJ1-2	CASSRAAGPYGYTF
TRBV3-1/TRBV3-2	.	TRBJ1-1	CASSLGQIEAFF
TRBV6-2/TRBV6-3	few	TRBJ2-2	CASSYRGSGSPDTGELFF
TRBV19	.	TRBJ2-7	CASSISLTSYEQYF
TRBV3-1/TRBV3-2	.	TRBJ2-2	CASSQVGIAGGRSLAGELFF
TRBV19	.	TRBJ2-5	CASSMYRRQETQYF
TRBV5-1	.	TRBJ1-6	CASSLASSSYNSPLHF
TRBV3-1/TRBV3-2	.	TRBJ1-5	CASSQGRSNQPQHF
TRBV7-9	.	TRBJ2-1	CASRGANNEQFF
TRBV6-6	.	TRBJ2-1	CASSYPAGGYNEQFF
TRBV24-1	.	TRBJ2-3	CATSGGMRDTQYF
TRBV9	.	TRBJ1-1	CASSPPSTEAFF
TRBV6-5	.	TRBJ1-1	CASSYGTLNTEAFF
TRBV2	.	TRBJ1-1	CASSPGAGGVAFF
TRBV7-8	once	TRBJ1-1	CASSYRDLSTEAFF
TRBV4-2	.	TRBJ2-2	CASSRGGMGLTNTGELFF
TRBV7-9	.	TRBJ1-6	CASSFRTGSNSPLHF
TRBV7-9	.	TRBJ1-1	CASSSTGGGTEAFF
TRBV5-1	.	TRBJ1-2	CASSLYSGGPYGYTF
TRBV3-1/TRBV3-2	.	TRBJ1-4	CASSPRHVREKLFF
TRBV6-5	.	TRBJ1-5	CASTLQVGGQPQHF
TRBV18	once	TRBJ1-2	CASSGDRNPYGYTF
TRBV19	.	TRBJ1-2	CASSGSGARYYGYTF
TRBV9	.	TRBJ1-4	CASSTGSMGRVGEKLFF
TRBV7-9	.	TRBJ2-1	CASSSRTEVYEQFF
TRBV4-1	.	TRBJ1-1	CASSQEGSWGGGPNTEAFF
TRBV5-1	.	TRBJ1-3	CASSLGVGGFGNTIYF
TRBV3-1/TRBV3-2	.	TRBJ2-3	CASSQSPPPDTQYF
TRBV12-3/TRBV12-4	.	TRBJ2-3	CASSLVRTDTQYF
TRBV19	.	TRBJ1-5	CASSAGIGGRNNQPQHF
TRBV27	.	TRBJ1-3	CASSLTPNSGNTIYF
TRBV28	few	TRBJ2-1	CASSLSRSGGAYNEQFF
TRBV18	.	TRBJ2-7	CASSPQFGYEQYF
TRBV7-2	.	TRBJ1-5	CASSLVASSNQPQHF
TRBV19	.	TRBJ1-2	CASSIKGGFGGYTF
TRBV5-4	few	TRBJ2-7	CASSTTGAHSEQYF
TRBV6-5	.	TRBJ1-1	CATCAERRTDEAFF
TRBV9	.	TRBJ2-1	CASSFTTSGSWAQFF
TRBV10-2	.	TRBJ2-7	CASGGRHYEQYF
TRBV9	.	TRBJ1-6	CASSVGVDSPLHF
TRBV11-2	.	TRBJ2-3	CASSLGDALTDTQYF
TRBV30	.	TRBJ2-2	CAWSGVQESGELFF
TRBV4-1	.	TRBJ1-5	CASSENIQGGRSNQPQHF
TRBV7-9	.	TRBJ2-1	CASSLGSGKYNEQFF
TRBV2	.	TRBJ2-1	CASSQLSGGATLSSYNEQFF